The rows below give T cell receptor beta chains drawn from one sample of a study of cytomegalovirus exposure and HLA in healthy donors. The method was immunoSEQ multiplex PCR; TCRdb's version includes in-frame clones alone and lacks a portion of them. The sample lists about 76,000 clones, approximately 80% occurring once. Sequenced input: PBMCs. These receptors were obtained from a woman aged 30 to 39 in good health and CMV-seronegative. Each CDR3 is given with its conserved first and last residue. Each record gives: D gene, V gene, J gene, clone size, CDR3 protein, CDR3 DNA. A D gene is named only where the DNA matches it firmly. The size field is filled for only some rows; it gives once, few, many or a size class.

D: -
V: TRBV6-5
J: TRBJ1-5
size: -
CDR3: CASSVRVSNQPQHF
DNA: TGTGCCAGCAGCGTCAGGGTAAGCAATCAGCCCCAGCATTTT

D: -
V: TRBV27
J: TRBJ1-5
size: -
CDR3: CASSFNHLTPQHF
DNA: TGTGCCAGCAGTTTTAATCACTTAACGCCCCAGCATTTT

D: -
V: TRBV4-3
J: TRBJ2-1
size: -
CDR3: CASSQGLEQFF
DNA: TGCGCCAGCAGCCAAGGACTAGAGCAGTTCTTC

D: -
V: TRBV21-1
J: TRBJ2-2
size: -
CDR3: CASSKSRPGQGTALNTGELFF
DNA: TGTGCCAGCAGCAAATCGCGACCGGGACAGGGTACAGCCCTTAACACCGGGGAGCTGTTTTTT

D: -
V: TRBV10-3
J: TRBJ2-6
size: -
CDR3: CAISARWGDSGANVLTF
DNA: TGTGCCATCAGTGCCCGGTGGGGCGACTCTGGGGCCAACGTCCTGACTTTC

D: -
V: TRBV28
J: TRBJ1-3
size: few
CDR3: CASSPQAGNSGNTIYF
DNA: TGTGCCAGCAGCCCTCAGGCGGGGAACTCTGGAAACACCATATATTTT

D: TRBD1
V: TRBV5-5
J: TRBJ2-5
size: -
CDR3: CASSSTGIQETQYF
DNA: TGTGCCAGCAGCTCGACAGGGATCCAAGAGACCCAGTACTTC

D: -
V: TRBV28
J: TRBJ2-2
size: -
CDR3: CASTVPGHGNTGELFF
DNA: TGTGCCAGCACCGTACCGGGACATGGGAACACCGGGGAGCTGTTTTTT

D: -
V: TRBV6-6
J: TRBJ1-2
size: -
CDR3: CASSYRAGNYGYTF
DNA: TGTGCCAGCAGTTACAGGGCAGGGAACTATGGCTACACCTTC

D: -
V: TRBV15
J: TRBJ1-3
size: -
CDR3: CATRVGNTIYF
DNA: TGTGCCACCCGAGTTGGAAACACCATATATTTT

D: -
V: TRBV7-9
J: TRBJ1-5
size: -
CDR3: CASSLGGAPQHF
DNA: TGTGCCAGCAGCCTAGGTGGGGCGCCCCAGCATTTT

D: -
V: TRBV28
J: TRBJ2-6
size: -
CDR3: CASTLGPDSGANVLTF
DNA: TGTGCCAGCACGCTCGGTCCTGACTCTGGGGCCAACGTCCTGACTTTC

D: -
V: TRBV19
J: TRBJ1-1
size: once
CDR3: CASSIPGHGNTEAFF
DNA: TGTGCCAGTAGTATACCCGGACATGGGAACACTGAAGCTTTCTTT

D: -
V: TRBV28
J: TRBJ1-5
size: -
CDR3: CASSPMYRAGGGGQPQHF
DNA: TGTGCCAGCAGTCCAATGTACAGGGCCGGAGGGGGGGGACAGCCCCAGCATTTT

D: -
V: TRBV27
J: TRBJ1-1
size: -
CDR3: CASSPTGRTEAFF
DNA: TGTGCCAGCAGCCCCACAGGGCGCACTGAAGCTTTCTTT

D: -
V: TRBV18
J: TRBJ1-1
size: few
CDR3: CASLQTYRDTEAFF
DNA: TGTGCCAGCCTGCAGACATACAGGGACACTGAAGCTTTCTTT

D: -
V: TRBV6-6
J: TRBJ2-1
size: -
CDR3: CASSNGGEQFF
DNA: TGTGCCAGCAGTAACGGGGGTGAGCAGTTCTTC

D: TRBD1
V: TRBV5-1
J: TRBJ2-7
size: -
CDR3: CASGRDRATYEQYF
DNA: TGCGCCAGCGGACGGGACAGGGCAACTTACGAGCAGTACTTC

D: TRBD2
V: TRBV30
J: TRBJ2-2
size: -
CDR3: CAWTRGGNTGELFF
DNA: TGTGCCTGGACCCGGGGGGGGAACACCGGGGAGCTGTTTTTT

D: -
V: TRBV30
J: TRBJ2-7
size: -
CDR3: CAWSSGGEQYF
DNA: TGTGCCTGGAGCTCAGGGGGGGAGCAGTACTTC

D: -
V: TRBV11-3
J: TRBJ2-3
size: -
CDR3: CASSPNTDTQYF
DNA: TGTGCCAGCAGCCCCAACACAGATACGCAGTATTTT

D: TRBD1
V: TRBV11-2
J: TRBJ2-7
size: -
CDR3: CASSPGQGPREQYF
DNA: TGTGCCAGCAGCCCGGGACAGGGCCCGCGGGAGCAGTACTTC

D: TRBD2
V: TRBV2
J: TRBJ2-7
size: -
CDR3: CASSETSGRYEQYF
DNA: TGTGCCAGCAGTGAGACTAGCGGGCGTTACGAGCAGTACTTC

D: -
V: TRBV9
J: TRBJ2-6
size: -
CDR3: CASRSGANVLTF
DNA: TGTGCCAGCCGCTCTGGGGCCAACGTCCTGACTTTC

D: TRBD2
V: TRBV5-4
J: TRBJ2-7
size: -
CDR3: CASSLRREGREQYF
DNA: TGTGCCAGCAGCTTGAGGCGGGAGGGGCGAGAGCAGTACTTC

D: -
V: TRBV6-5
J: TRBJ1-1
size: -
CDR3: CASSYRVTTEAFF
DNA: TGTGCCAGCAGTTACCGAGTTACCACTGAAGCTTTCTTT

D: -
V: TRBV30
J: TRBJ2-5
size: -
CDR3: CAWSVHETQYF
DNA: TGTGCCTGGAGTGTACACGAGACCCAGTACTTC

D: TRBD2
V: TRBV28
J: TRBJ2-7
size: -
CDR3: CASSSHVGRGNEQYF
DNA: TGTGCCAGCAGTTCTCATGTCGGGAGGGGAAACGAGCAGTACTTC

D: TRBD2
V: TRBV5-1
J: TRBJ2-7
size: -
CDR3: CASREGAYEQYF
DNA: TGCGCCAGCCGGGAGGGTGCCTACGAGCAGTACTTC

D: -
V: TRBV7-9
J: TRBJ2-7
size: -
CDR3: CASSLGDKKYF
DNA: TGTGCCAGCAGCTTAGGGGACAAAAAGTACTTC

D: TRBD1
V: TRBV5-1
J: TRBJ1-3
size: -
CDR3: CASSLSPQGAGNTIYF
DNA: TGCGCCAGCAGCTTGTCTCCACAGGGGGCTGGAAACACCATATATTTT

D: TRBD2
V: TRBV9
J: TRBJ2-5
size: -
CDR3: CASSVREGEETQYF
DNA: TGTGCCAGCAGCGTGCGGGAGGGAGAAGAGACCCAGTACTTC

D: TRBD1
V: TRBV7-6
J: TRBJ1-6
size: -
CDR3: CASSRGLTDSPLHF
DNA: TGTGCCAGCAGCAGGGGGCTCACGGATTCACCCCTCCACTTT

D: TRBD2
V: TRBV5-1
J: TRBJ2-1
size: -
CDR3: CASSFLAGKNNEQFF
DNA: TGCGCCAGCAGCTTCCTAGCGGGAAAGAACAATGAGCAGTTCTTC

D: TRBD2
V: TRBV9
J: TRBJ2-1
size: -
CDR3: CATPSLRAGGNYNEQFF
DNA: TGTGCCACCCCCAGCTTACGAGCGGGAGGCAACTACAATGAGCAGTTCTTC

D: TRBD1
V: TRBV6-1
J: TRBJ1-5
size: -
CDR3: CASSDGQGGQPQHF
DNA: TGTGCCAGCAGTGACGGACAGGGCGGGCAGCCCCAGCATTTT

D: -
V: TRBV20-1
J: TRBJ2-5
size: few
CDR3: CSAGSVETQYF
DNA: TGCAGTGCCGGGTCGGTGGAGACCCAGTACTTC

D: -
V: TRBV4-3
J: TRBJ1-2
size: once
CDR3: CASSQGHRTVNYGYTF
DNA: TGCGCCAGCAGCCAAGGACACAGGACCGTCAACTATGGCTACACCTTC

D: -
V: TRBV28
J: TRBJ2-7
size: -
CDR3: CASSLGGFSYEQYF
DNA: TGTGCCAGCAGTTTAGGAGGGTTCTCCTACGAGCAGTACTTC

D: -
V: TRBV5-1
J: TRBJ1-6
size: -
CDR3: CASSADSAYSYNSPLHF
DNA: TGCGCCAGCAGCGCAGACAGTGCCTACTCCTATAATTCACCCCTCCACTTT

D: -
V: TRBV5-1
J: TRBJ1-2
size: -
CDR3: CASSLDSTNYGYTF
DNA: TGCGCCAGCAGCTTGGACAGTACGAACTATGGCTACACCTTC

D: TRBD2
V: TRBV29-1
J: TRBJ2-3
size: -
CDR3: CSVVPSGIGDTQYF
DNA: TGCAGCGTTGTTCCTAGCGGGATAGGGGATACGCAGTATTTT

D: -
V: TRBV6-5
J: TRBJ2-6
size: -
CDR3: CASRRRVYGANVLTF
DNA: TGTGCCAGCAGGCGCCGGGTGTATGGGGCCAACGTCCTGACTTTC

D: TRBD1
V: TRBV5-1
J: TRBJ1-1
size: -
CDR3: CASSLSQGAGEAFF
DNA: TGCGCCAGCAGCTTGTCCCAGGGGGCGGGTGAAGCTTTCTTT

D: -
V: TRBV7-8
J: TRBJ2-5
size: -
CDR3: CASSLAIETQYF
DNA: TGTGCCAGCAGCCTAGCCATAGAGACCCAGTACTTC

D: TRBD2
V: TRBV2
J: TRBJ2-1
size: once
CDR3: CASTGTSGRGSYNEQFF
DNA: TGTGCCAGCACCGGGACTAGCGGGAGGGGGAGCTACAATGAGCAGTTCTTC

D: -
V: TRBV14
J: TRBJ2-1
size: -
CDR3: CASSPLRLRASYNEQFF
DNA: TGTGCCAGCAGCCCTCTCAGACTGAGGGCGTCCTACAATGAGCAGTTCTTC

D: TRBD2
V: TRBV7-9
J: TRBJ2-4
size: few
CDR3: CSSSSWGAGLAGDIQYF
DNA: TGTTCCAGCAGCTCCTGGGGAGCGGGACTAGCGGGAGATATTCAGTACTTC

D: -
V: TRBV9
J: TRBJ1-1
size: -
CDR3: CASSPRGQLNTEAFF
DNA: TGTGCCAGCAGCCCTAGAGGACAGTTGAACACTGAAGCTTTCTTT

D: -
V: TRBV15
J: TRBJ1-1
size: -
CDR3: CATSSSPNTEAFF
DNA: TGTGCCACCAGTAGTTCCCCGAACACTGAAGCTTTCTTT

D: TRBD1
V: TRBV7-8
J: TRBJ2-7
size: -
CDR3: CASSLADRYEQYF
DNA: TGTGCCAGCAGCTTAGCGGACAGGTACGAGCAGTACTTC

D: -
V: TRBV7-3
J: TRBJ1-2
size: -
CDR3: CASSLPGNYGYTF
DNA: TGTGCCAGCAGCCTCCCGGGTAACTATGGCTACACCTTC

D: TRBD1
V: TRBV5-1
J: TRBJ1-1
size: -
CDR3: CASSLNRGPGTEAFF
DNA: TGCGCCAGCAGCTTAAACAGGGGGCCGGGCACTGAAGCTTTCTTT

D: -
V: TRBV9
J: TRBJ2-7
size: -
CDR3: CASSVAGRSYEQYF
DNA: TGTGCCAGCAGCGTAGCTGGGAGATCCTACGAGCAGTACTTC